These 3 T cell receptor beta chains were sequenced from one sample in a study of T cells after yellow fever vaccination. TCRdb used MiXCR to reprocess the 5' RACE reads, holding one entry per CDR3 protein. This sample has hundreds of thousands of distinct CDR3 sequences; under 7.5% occur once, and the top ten carry approximately 15%. This material consisted of PBMCs, taken 5 days after the yellow fever booster vaccination. The receptor set was obtained from a young man who received the YFV17D yellow fever vaccine.

This clonotype was seen only a few times. The chain has TRBV7-9 and TRBJ2-1; 7 positions agree with TRBD2. Germline assignment: CDR1 SEHNR and CDR2 FQNEAQ (reference sequence). Trimming at V came to 3 bases and at J to 5 bases, leaving 1 base not matched to a gene. CDR3 size: 13 residues. The CDR3 region is CASSFLADNEQFF. The CDR3 nucleotides read TGTGCCAGCAGCTTTCTAGCGGACAATGAGCAGTTCTTC. The full variable domain, with the rest looked up from reference TRBV7-9 and TRBJ2-1, is DTGVSQNPRHKITKRGQNVTFRCDPISEHNRLYWYRQTLGQGPEFLTYFQNEAQLEKSRLLSDRFSAERPKGSFSTLEIQRTEQGDSAMYLCASSFLADNEQFFGPGTRLTVL.

This clonotype was seen many times. The chain employs TRBV20-1 and TRBJ1-2; 10 positions match TRBD1. The CDR3 extends over 13 amino acids. V was pared by 6 bases and J by 7 bases, with 8 bases of the junction left unmatched. The germline CDR1 and CDR2 sequences are DFQATT and SNEGSKA (reference sequence). The CDR3 loop reads CSARLGTGVGYTF. The CDR3 region has the DNA TGCAGTGCGCGGTTAGGGACAGGGGTTGGCTACACCTTC.

V is TRBV12-5 and J is TRBJ2-7; the D is unclear. Germline CDR1 and CDR2: LGHNT and FRNRAP. The CDR3 spans 14 residues. Trimming cost V 0 bases and J 7 bases, with 13 bases left between them. As DNA, the CDR3 is TGTGCTAGTGGTTTGGTAATGGGGTGGAGAGAGCAGTACTTC. Translating it yields CASGLVMGWREQYF.